Following are 27 T cell receptor beta chains from one sample sequenced in a study of shared clonotypes between healthy human individuals. The naive CD8 subset, CD45RO-negative cells positively selected for CCR7, excluded terminally differentiated effector memory CD45RA+ cells. Here immunoSEQ multiplex PCR was the method, and the copy in TCRdb shows in-frame clones only, minus some. Of about 680,000 clones in the sample, about 91% were seen once. The sequencing input was naive CD8+ T cells sorted from blood. The receptor set was obtained from a man aged 30-40 years in good health.

The chain carries TRBV27 and TRBJ2-7, with D perhaps TRBD1 (5 bases). Germline V CDR1 and CDR2: MNHEY, SMNVEV (reference sequence). The CDR3 has 15 amino acids. The V and J ends lost 0 bases and 0 bases respectively, with 9 bases between them. The CDR3 nucleotides read TGTGCCAGCAGTTTATCCGCCGACAGCTCCTACGAGCAGTACTTC. Amino acids: CASSLSADSSYEQYF.

The genes are TRBV27 and TRBJ2-5, with no clear D. The germline V and J ends were trimmed by 5 bases and 4 bases, with 11 bases remaining between them. This CDR3 has 13 residues. The germline CDR1 and CDR2 sequences are MNHEY and SMNVEV (reference sequence). In DNA, the CDR3 is TGTGCCAGCAGTCAGCCAAACGTAGAGACCCAGTACTTC. Translated: CASSQPNVETQYF.

This chain links TRBV27 with TRBJ2-7, with a tentative D call TRBD2 (5 bases). Germline CDR1 MNHEY, CDR2 SMNVEV (reference sequence). This CDR3 region has 15 residues. The V gene lost 1 base and the J gene lost 7 bases, with 17 bases spanning the gap. CDR3 residues: CASSLFYGEIREQYF. CDR3 DNA: TGTGCCAGCAGTTTATTTTACGGGGAGATTAGGGAGCAGTACTTC.

The V call is TRBV9, the J call TRBJ2-3; the D is unclear. CDR3 length: 14 amino acids. Germline V gene data show CDR1 as SGDLS and CDR2 as YYNGEE. Deletions cut 1 base from V and 3 bases from J, with 9 bases between. DNA for the CDR3: TGTGCCAGCAGCGTAATGGGTCTGACAGATACGCAGTATTTT. This sequence encodes CASSVMGLTDTQYF.

The CDR3 is CSASTYNEQFF. The CDR3 DNA reads as TGCAGTGCTTCTACCTACAATGAGCAGTTCTTC. This chain joins TRBV20-1 and TRBJ2-1; unclear D gene. V was shortened by 5 bases and J by 2 bases, with 4 bases between the two germline ends. CDR3 length equals 11 residues. Per the germline V gene, CDR1 is DFQATT and CDR2 is SNEGSKA (reference sequence).

The rearrangement uses TRBV5-4 and TRBJ2-7; the D gene is possibly TRBD2 (5 bases). The CDR3 length is 13 residues. CDR1 and CDR2 (germline): SGHNT, YYREEE (reference sequence). The ends were cut back, 0 bases at V and 4 bases at J, with 8 bases in the middle. DNA for the CDR3: TGTGCCAGCAGCTTGGTGCTAGCATACGAGCAGTACTTC. Translation gives CASSLVLAYEQYF.

This chain joins TRBV7-8 and TRBJ2-1; 7 bases fit TRBD2. Germline assignment: CDR1 SGHVS and CDR2 FQNEAQ. The J segment lost 2 bases and the V segment lost 6 bases, leaving 7 bases of the junction unmatched. This CDR3 region has 15 residues. The CDR3: CASRPSGIPYNEQFF. In nucleotides, the CDR3 is TGTGCCAGCAGACCAAGCGGGATCCCCTACAATGAGCAGTTCTTC.

The V call is TRBV10-3, the J call TRBJ1-4, with 9 bases identical to TRBD1. Germline CDR1 reads ENHRY; CDR2 reads SYGVKD. V was pared by 4 bases and J by 7 bases, with 13 bases of the junction left unmatched. This CDR3 region has 17 residues. CDR3 nucleotides: TGTGCCATCAGTGGATCGGGACAGGGTCGAGGGCGTGAAAAACTGTTTTTT. Translation gives CAISGSGQGRGREKLFF.

This clone was picked up one time. The rearrangement uses TRBV7-9 and TRBJ2-3; possible D gene TRBD2, 6 bases. CDR1 is SEHNR, CDR2 FQNEAQ, per germline (reference sequence). V gave up 3 bases and J gave up 2 bases, with 21 bases separating them. CDR3 length: 18 residues. CDR3 sequence reads: CASSFPGDPERYTDTQYF. CDR3 coding DNA: TGTGCCAGCAGCTTCCCGGGAGACCCTGAGCGGTACACAGATACGCAGTATTTT.

The table lists this clone with a count of one. CDR3 amino acids: CASSTGTGDQETQYF. As DNA, the CDR3 is TGTGCCAGCAGCACCGGGACAGGGGACCAAGAGACCCAGTACTTC. The V and J genes are TRBV13 and TRBJ2-5, with 10 bases lining up with TRBD1. V was clipped by 5 bases and J by 0 bases; unmatched bases: 3. CDR1 PRHDT and CDR2 FYEKMQ come from the germline V gene (reference sequence). The CDR3 loop spans 15 amino acids.

The V call is TRBV5-1, the J call TRBJ2-7; the D call may be TRBD1 or TRBD2 (5 bases each). The V and J ends lost 4 bases and 5 bases respectively, with 19 bases between them. The V gene's germline CDR1 is SGHRS and CDR2 YFSETQ. The CDR3 covers 15 residues. In DNA, the CDR3 is TGCGCCAGCAGCCCTTACTCAGGGCCGGGAAACGAGCAGTACTTC. Translating it yields CASSPYSGPGNEQYF.

The rearrangement joins TRBV4-1 to TRBJ2-7, with a possible D match to TRBD1 (6 bases). Trimming cost V 0 bases and J 4 bases, with 13 bases left between them. Germline V gene lookup returns CDR1 MGHRA and CDR2 YSYEKL. The length of the CDR3 is 15 residues. CDR3 region: CASSQDGQGWYEQYF. For the CDR3, the DNA is TGCGCCAGCAGCCAAGATGGCCAGGGGTGGTACGAGCAGTACTTC.

V usage is TRBV7-3 and J usage is TRBJ2-3; D possibly corresponds to TRBD2 (8 bases). The length of the CDR3 is 18 residues. V was shortened by 3 bases and J by 6 bases, with 25 bases between the two germline ends. CDR1 is SGHTA and CDR2 is FQGTGA in the germline V gene. DNA of the CDR3: TGTGCCAGCAGCTTTCAAGGGGGCAGCGGGAGTCTCCGGGATACGCAGTATTTT. Encoded protein: CASSFQGGSGSLRDTQYF.

The chain combines TRBV5-5 with TRBJ1-1; unclear D gene. This CDR3 has 15 residues. V was clipped by 4 bases and J by 5 bases, with 18 bases between them. Germline CDR1 SGHKS, CDR2 YYEKEE (reference sequence). CDR3 nucleotide sequence: TGTGCCAGCAGCGCGCTGACGCGGGCGGGGACTGAAGCTTTCTTT. Its translation is CASSALTRAGTEAFF.

The V gene is TRBV27, the J gene TRBJ2-4, with D perhaps matching TRBD1 or TRBD2 (5 bases each). The CDR3 has 11 residues. The germline V gene has CDR1 MNHEY and CDR2 SMNVEV (reference sequence). V lost 4 bases, J lost 11 bases, and 9 bases lay in between. The CDR3 DNA reads TGTGCCAGCAGTTATGGGGACGTTCAGTACTTC. Protein product: CASSYGDVQYF.

The chain couples TRBV10-3 to TRBJ1-2; D is undetermined. Trimming removed 2 bases from V and 2 bases from J, with 3 bases in between. The CDR3 contains 12 residues. The V gene's germline CDR1 is ENHRY and CDR2 SYGVKD. This chain's CDR3 is CAISEDNYGYTF. CDR3 in DNA: TGTGCCATCAGTGAGGACAACTATGGCTACACCTTC.

V gene TRBV11-3 combines with J gene TRBJ2-7; no reliable D call. V was cut by 0 bases and J by 6 bases, with 9 bases left in between. There are 13 residues in the CDR3. CDR1 is SGHNT, CDR2 YENEEA, per germline. The CDR3 spells CASSLDVGGEQYF. The CDR3, as DNA: TGTGCCAGCAGCTTAGACGTGGGTGGCGAGCAGTACTTC.

The J gene is TRBJ2-3, the V gene TRBV16; tentatively, D is TRBD1 (7 bases). The CDR3 contains 14 residues. CDR1 KGHSY and CDR2 FQNENV come from the germline V gene. The V gene lost 5 bases and the J gene lost 2 bases, with 11 bases spanning the gap. CDR3 protein: CASSGGTATDTQYF. The CDR3, as DNA: TGTGCCAGCAGCGGCGGGACAGCCACAGATACGCAGTATTTT.

This clone occurred once. This chain joins TRBV7-2 and TRBJ2-1; D possibly matches TRBD1 or TRBD2 (6 bases each). Germline lookup yields CDR1 SGHTA and CDR2 FQGNSA. The CDR3 sequence is 16 residues long. Trimming took 0 bases from V and 3 from J, leaving 12 bases between them. CDR3 amino acids: CASSLAGGLYYNEQFF. The DNA for the CDR3 is TGTGCCAGCAGCTTAGCAGGGGGACTTTACTACAATGAGCAGTTCTTC. Together with reference TRBV7-2 and TRBJ2-1, the CDR3 gives the full variable domain: GAGVSQSPSNKVTEKGKDVELRCDPISGHTALYWYRQSLGQGLEFLIYFQGNSAPDKSGLPSDRFSAERTGGSVSTLTIQRTQQEDSAVYLCASSLAGGLYYNEQFFGPGTRLTVL.

V and J are TRBV7-3 and TRBJ2-1; D is unclear. This CDR3 has 16 residues. V dropped 6 bases and J dropped 7 bases, with 22 bases sitting between them. The germline V gene encodes CDR1 SGHTA and CDR2 FQGTGA. DNA for the CDR3: TGTGCCAGCAGTTTCGGAAAGGGCTCGGTCCTAAATGAGCAGTTCTTC. This translates into CASSFGKGSVLNEQFF. The whole variable domain, filled in from reference TRBV7-3 and TRBJ2-1, reads GAGVSQTPSNKVTEKGKYVELRCDPISGHTALYWYRQSLGQGPEFLIYFQGTGAADDSGLPNDRFFAVRPEGSVSTLKIQRTERGDSAVYLCASSFGKGSVLNEQFFGPGTRLTVL.

V and J are TRBV9 and TRBJ2-2; D is perhaps TRBD2 (5 bases). The ends were cut back, 4 bases at V and 7 bases at J, with 8 bases in the middle. Germline lookup yields CDR1 SGDLS and CDR2 YYNGEE. CDR3 size: 12 residues. The CDR3 protein is CASSIEGGELFF. The CDR3 DNA reads as TGTGCCAGCAGCATCGAGGGCGGGGAGCTGTTTTTT.

The chain links TRBV9 to TRBJ1-2; 7 nucleotides match TRBD1. In germline, CDR1 is SGDLS, CDR2 YYNGEE. Unmatched junction bases numbered 6, after V lost 0 bases and J lost 7 bases. The CDR3 consists of 14 residues. This CDR3 is CASSVAETGSGYTF. CDR3 DNA: TGTGCCAGCAGCGTAGCTGAGACAGGGTCTGGCTACACCTTC.

In its sample, this clone was seen once. The chain recombines TRBV10-3 with TRBJ2-3, with TRBD2 matching over 8 bases. This CDR3 is built from 16 residues. Trimming removed 2 bases from V and 1 base from J; junction bases left unmatched: 5. The V gene's germline CDR1 is ENHRY and CDR2 SYGVKD. The CDR3 nucleotides read TGTGCCATCAGTGAGATCCCAGCGGGAGGCACAGATACGCAGTATTTT. Amino acids: CAISEIPAGGTDTQYF.

The rearrangement links TRBV11-2 to TRBJ2-5; either TRBD1 or TRBD2 may fit D (5 bases each). Between the trimmed V and J ends, which lost 7 bases and 1 base, there was a span of 16 bases. The CDR3 has 15 amino acids. The germline CDR1 and CDR2 sequences are SGHAT and FQNNGV. CDR3 residues: CASNDVGTTQETQYF. The CDR3 region has the DNA TGTGCCAGCAACGACGTCGGGACCACCCAAGAGACCCAGTACTTC.

This clone was detected only a few times. The chain joins TRBV27 to TRBJ2-5, with a possible D match to TRBD1 (6 bases). CDR1 is MNHEY, CDR2 SMNVEV, per germline (reference sequence). This CDR3 has 14 amino acids. V was pared by 8 bases and J by 3 bases, with 16 bases between. Written as DNA, the CDR3 is TGTGCCAGCGGCGGGTTGGGGGCTAAAGAGACCCAGTACTTC. Amino acid sequence: CASGGLGAKETQYF.

The rearrangement links TRBV11-2 to TRBJ2-3, with D tentatively TRBD2 (5 bases). Germline assignment: CDR1 SGHAT and CDR2 FQNNGV. The CDR3 is made up of 15 amino acids. Trimming stripped 1 base from V and 3 bases from J, with 11 bases between. The CDR3 DNA sequence: TGTGCCAGCAGCTTAGTTAGCGACGGAACAGATACGCAGTATTTT. Its translation: CASSLVSDGTDTQYF.

The CDR3 protein is CASTFSANNQPQHF. The DNA of the CDR3 is TGTGCCAGCACCTTTTCGGCTAACAATCAGCCCCAGCATTTT. This chain uses TRBV7-2 with TRBJ1-5; D not certain. Germline V CDR1 and CDR2: SGHTA, FQGNSA. The CDR3 runs 14 residues. The germline V and J ends were trimmed by 7 bases and 3 bases, with 13 bases remaining between them.